This entry is about one TCR beta chain. Its antigen remains undetermined. The input lacks base qualities; no much larger clone sits a single base away. The data stem from a study of PD-1 and CTLA-4 blockade in melanoma (dated by TCRdb to about 2021). Describing the broader study: In patients with melanoma, the researchers looked at the effects of CTLA-4 blockade versus PD-1 blockade on the CD8 T cell response that was melanoma-reactive.

Libraries were built with the immunoSEQ multiplex PCR assay. Imported from immuneACCESS, the table was reduced by TCRdb to in-frame sequences with V and J called. These copies leave out some clones; in studies compared against another copy, an unresolved V gene accounts for under half, and the cause of the remainder is not known. The sample has approximately 33,000 clones on record, approximately 90% of them singletons. Approximately 8% of the sample is taken by the ten largest. Sequencing used CD8+ T cells from peripheral blood, obtained from a patient given anti-PD-1 treatment. The clonotype was recovered from a human donor with melanoma.

The CDR3 loop reads CASSQVAGRLGETQYF. The DNA sequence follows: TGTGCCAGCAGCCAAGTGGCGGGGAGGCTGGGAGAGACCCAGTACTTC. The chain employs TRBV4-2 and TRBJ2-5; the best D guess is TRBD2, with 6 bases matching. For CDR1 and CDR2, the germline V gene lists LGHNA and YNFKEQ. Including the terminal cysteine and phenylalanine, the CDR3 comprises 16 residues. Only CDR3 DNA remains: 48 bases, in frame from the first base. V drops 1 base and J drops 4 bases, leaving 16 bases in between.